The T cell receptor (beta chain) described here comes from a study of OX40 agonist ivuxolimab in advanced cancers. Repertoires were generated with immunoSEQ multiplex PCR, while TCRdb's copy carries only in-frame clones and drops some. The sample contains 55,000 to 70,000 clones, less than 90% of which appear only once. The CDR3 sequence is 18 residues long. The V gene's germline CDR1 is SGDLS and CDR2 YYNGEE. Unmatched junction bases numbered 8, after V lost 0 bases and J lost 2 bases. The rearrangement links TRBV9 to TRBJ1-3, with 10 bases lining up with TRBD1. The sequencing here drew on CD4+ or CD8+ T cells sorted from blood, taken in a trial of the OX40 agonist ivuxolimab. The TCR comes from an adult with an advanced solid tumor such as melanoma, head and neck, liver or kidney cancer. The CDR3 loop reads CASSVEVGTGVAGNTIYF. CDR3 DNA sequence: TGTGCCAGCAGCGTAGAAGTCGGGACAGGGGTTGCTGGAAACACCATATATTTT. Complete variable domain (other parts from reference TRBV9 and TRBJ1-3): DSGVTQTPKHLITATGQRVTLRCSPRSGDLSVYWYQQSLDQGLQFLIQYYNGEERAKGNILERFSAQQFPDLHSELNLSSLELGDSALYFCASSVEVGTGVAGNTIYFGEGSWLTVV.